This T cell receptor (beta chain) was sequenced for a study of cytomegalovirus exposure and HLA in healthy donors. 13 Jbeta primers and 60 Vbeta primers were used for the PCR. Original data processing: The count from a later analysis was 79 million or so unique TCR beta chains, around 11 million of them shared. The repertoire was sequenced with immunoSEQ multiplex PCR; TCRdb's copy has only in-frame clones and lacks some. V and J calls and clone size come straight from that table; D and trimming were deduced from the DNA. This table holds 140,000 to 150,000 clones, over 8% found once. In germline, CDR1 is SEHNR, CDR2 FQNEAQ (reference sequence). Deletions cut 1 base from V and 2 bases from J, with 8 bases between. The CDR3 runs 14 residues.

This clonotype originated in a male donor in good health and CMV-seronegative. This rearrangement joins TRBV7-9 to TRBJ1-2; D not certain. The sequencing input was PBMCs. CDR3 DNA sequence: TGTGCCAGCAGCTTAGTATCAGGAAACTATGGCTACACCTTC. It codes for CASSLVSGNYGYTF.